The entry below describes one TCR beta chain. Its antigen specificity is not known. Within one base of it there is no much larger clone, and no base qualities were kept. These data belong to a study of OX40 agonist ivuxolimab in advanced cancers. General notes on the study: Ivuxolimab was an agonistic, fully human IgG2 monoclonal antibody directed against OX40 (CD134), a costimulatory receptor. Intravenous ivuxolimab was administered to patients every 2 weeks at six dose levels: 0.01, 0.1, 0.3, 1.5, 3 and 10 mg/kg. Among the approximately 50 dose-escalation patients, some 20 had hepatocellular carcinoma, about 15 melanoma, 9 renal cell carcinoma and 9 head and neck cancer. A male proportion of 75% to 85% and a mean age of approximately 61 years, ranging from about 23 to 90, were recorded for the dose-escalation cohort. Prior anti-PD-1, anti-PD-L1 or anti-CTLA-4 therapy was permitted, and checkpoint inhibitors had been received by about 36% of dose-escalation patients. Partial responses occurred in three dose-escalation patients, of whom one had hepatocellular carcinoma and two had cutaneous melanoma. Peripheral TCRbeta sequencing was intended to test whether TCR sequence diversity was altered and clonal T-cell expansion was caused by ivuxolimab. The paper describes the monotherapy dose-escalation part (N of about 52 patients) of the phase I trial of ivuxolimab.

Paper-wide results and their limitations: Partial responders in the 0.1-3.0 mg/kg groups had among the lowest normalized peripheral clonal expansion, especially among CD8+ T cells. Antigen specificity was not determined for the clonally expanded peripheral T cells. After ivuxolimab, CD8+ T cells had more expanded clones than CD4+ T cells on average. Low levels of normalized T-cell clonal expansion were also shown by some nonresponding patients. At doses of 0.1 to 3.0 mg/kg, clonal expansion of both CD4+ and CD8+ T cells in blood was seen between baseline and week 6.

Genomic DNA was extracted from sorted cells for sequencing of the TCRbeta CDR3 region. The immunoSEQ Assay was used for sequencing of TCRbeta CDR3 regions. Held by TCRdb, this immuneACCESS table contains in-frame sequences only and omits some clones. Under half of the omission traces to an unresolved V gene where checked; the cause of the rest is unknown. For this sample the table gives around 100,000 clones, of which roughly 95% were detected only once. 2% to 2.5% of the sample is held by the ten biggest clonotypes. The V and J ends are trimmed by 5 bases and 0 bases, leaving 13 bases between them. From a lookup of the germline V gene (reference sequence), CDR1 and CDR2 are LNHDA and SQIVND. The CDR3 spans 15 residues, from the cysteine through the phenylalanine. Of the read, only the CDR3 DNA is kept; its 45 bases are in frame from base 1. The trial excluded patients who had a history of autoimmune disease or were on systemic immunosuppression. Peripheral blood for TCR sequencing was collected from all dose cohorts at baseline, on cycle 4 day 1, and on cycle 7 day 1. The samples were taken from a phase I, first-in-human, multicenter, open-label dose-escalation trial of ivuxolimab. Adults with locally advanced or metastatic melanoma, renal cell, hepatocellular, or head and neck squamous cell carcinoma were enrolled in the trial. CD4+ and CD8+ T cells were sorted separately from peripheral blood before TCR sequencing.

The receptor was isolated from an adult with an advanced solid tumor such as melanoma, head and neck, liver or kidney cancer. The chain is made from TRBV19 and TRBJ2-5, with a weak D call of TRBD1 (6 bases match). Here the sequenced sample was CD4+ or CD8+ T cells sorted from blood, taken in a trial of the OX40 agonist ivuxolimab. The CDR3 protein: CASSWVRGDQETQYF. The DNA is TGTGCCAGTAGTTGGGTCAGGGGCGACCAAGAGACCCAGTACTTC.